These T cell receptor beta chains were read from a single sample in a study of blood T cell repertoires in COVID-19. Data came from immunoSEQ multiplex PCR; TCRdb stores just in-frame clones and leaves some out. The sample lists 85,000 or so clones; around 86% were seen once. The material sequenced was peripheral blood. The receptors shown here come from a man aged 50 to 60 with active or convalescent COVID-19. The CDR3 runs from the conserved cysteine through the conserved F or W. A D gene is named only where the DNA matches it firmly. Expanded clones get a size class; other rows say once, few or many, or leave the size out.

v_call	clone_size	d_call	j_call	cdr3_aa	cdr3_nt
TRBV14	.	.	TRBJ1-1	CASSQTGGGTEAFF	TGTGCCAGCAGCCAAACCGGGGGGGGCACTGAAGCTTTCTTT
TRBV4-1	few	TRBD1	TRBJ2-7	CASSLWGSGQGTHEQYF	TGCGCCAGCAGCCTTTGGGGATCGGGACAGGGGACCCACGAGCAGTACTTC
TRBV7-9	.	TRBD2	TRBJ2-7	CASSPHVGGSSYEQYF	TGTGCCAGCAGCCCCCATGTGGGGGGGAGCTCCTACGAGCAGTACTTC
TRBV18	.	TRBD1	TRBJ1-6	CASSPSPTGEISYNSPLHF	TGTGCCAGCTCACCAAGTCCCACAGGGGAGATCTCCTATAATTCACCCCTCCACTTT
TRBV5-1	.	.	TRBJ2-5	CASSLVALGLGETQYF	TGCGCCAGCAGCTTGGTGGCCCTCGGACTGGGGGAGACCCAGTACTTC
TRBV3-1/TRBV3-2	.	.	TRBJ2-3	CASSQASSTDTQYF	TGTGCCAGCAGCCAAGCTAGTAGCACAGATACGCAGTATTTT
TRBV7-6	.	.	TRBJ2-3	CASSLSGGTDTQYF	TGTGCCAGCAGCTTATCGGGAGGCACAGATACGCAGTATTTT
TRBV5-1	.	.	TRBJ1-6	CASRFRDNNSPLHF	TGCGCCAGCAGATTCCGGGACAATAATTCACCCCTCCACTTT
TRBV5-1	few	TRBD1	TRBJ2-7	CASSLGERTGGYEQYF	TGCGCCAGCAGCTTGGGCGAGCGGACAGGGGGCTACGAGCAGTACTTC
TRBV19	.	.	TRBJ2-2	CASSQKGSGFRPNTGELFF	TGTGCCAGTAGTCAAAAGGGCTCGGGATTTCGCCCGAACACCGGGGAGCTGTTTTTT
TRBV7-2	.	.	TRBJ2-2	CASSLAGGYLTGELFF	TGTGCCAGCAGCTTAGCGGGGGGTTACCTCACCGGGGAGCTGTTTTTT
TRBV30	few	.	TRBJ2-2	CAWTEFNTGELFF	TGTGCCTGGACCGAGTTTAACACCGGGGAGCTGTTTTTT
TRBV2	.	TRBD1	TRBJ2-1	CASSEDREYNEQFF	TGTGCCAGCAGCGAAGACAGGGAGTACAATGAGCAGTTCTTC
TRBV24-1	.	TRBD1	TRBJ2-2	CATSHLTGKLFF	TGTGCCACCAGTCATCTGACAGGGAAGCTGTTTTTT
TRBV10-1	.	TRBD2	TRBJ2-5	CASSTSGKETQYF	TGCGCCAGCTCGACTAGCGGAAAAGAGACCCAGTACTTC
TRBV24-1	few	.	TRBJ1-5	CATSDRLGERPQHF	TGTGCCACCAGTGATCGTTTAGGGGAACGGCCCCAGCATTTT
TRBV5-1	medium-sized	TRBD1	TRBJ2-5	CASSRTPDRAQETQYF	TGCGCCAGCAGCCGAACTCCTGACAGGGCCCAAGAGACCCAGTACTTC
TRBV6-2/TRBV6-3	.	.	TRBJ2-7	CASSQYPSTGSYEQYF	TGTGCCAGCAGCCAATACCCTTCCACGGGCTCCTACGAGCAGTACTTC
TRBV6-1	.	TRBD1	TRBJ1-1	CASSDRGTVNTEAFF	TGTGCCAGCAGTGATAGAGGGACAGTGAACACTGAAGCTTTCTTT
TRBV2	once	.	TRBJ2-3	CAILLRYFRRGTDTQYF	TGTGCCATCCTCCTCCGATACTTTAGACGGGGCACAGATACGCAGTATTTT
TRBV6-5	.	.	TRBJ2-1	CASSYRSWGEEQFF	TGTGCCAGCAGTTACCGCAGTTGGGGGGAAGAGCAGTTCTTC
TRBV3-1/TRBV3-2	.	TRBD1	TRBJ2-3	CASSQLTGGTDTQYF	TGTGCCAGCAGCCAATTGACAGGGGGCACAGATACGCAGTATTTT
TRBV5-1	.	.	TRBJ2-3	CASSAGLNTDTQYF	TGCGCCAGCAGCGCAGGACTAAACACAGATACGCAGTATTTT
TRBV19	.	.	TRBJ1-6	CASSMVRGNSPLHF	TGTGCCAGTAGTATGGTCAGGGGTAATTCACCCCTCCACTTT
TRBV5-4	.	TRBD1	TRBJ1-1	CASSHPDRHTEAFF	TGTGCCAGCAGCCACCCGGACAGGCACACTGAAGCTTTCTTT
TRBV23-1	.	.	TRBJ1-6	CASSQSHRYAYNSPLHF	TGCGCCAGCAGTCAATCGCACAGGTACGCTTATAATTCACCCCTCCACTTT
TRBV24-1	once	TRBD2	TRBJ2-3	CATSALAGASVTQYF	TGTGCCACCAGTGCCCTAGCGGGGGCCTCAGTCACGCAGTATTTT
TRBV6-6	.	.	TRBJ2-7	CASTLTVDRTIYEQYF	TGTGCCAGCACTTTGACAGTCGATCGAACGATCTACGAGCAGTACTTC
TRBV4-3	.	.	TRBJ1-2	CASSQRGSHIGYTF	TGCGCCAGCAGCCAACGAGGTTCTCATATTGGCTACACCTTC
TRBV7-8	.	.	TRBJ2-1	CASSQAGGNIYNEQFF	TGTGCCAGCAGCCAGGCAGGCGGGAACATCTACAATGAGCAGTTCTTC
TRBV2	once	TRBD1	TRBJ2-7	CASSWTGTGTYEQYF	TGTGCCAGCAGTTGGACCGGGACAGGGACCTACGAGCAGTACTTC
TRBV12-5	.	TRBD1	TRBJ2-7	CASGLPLGGQGRAYEQYF	TGTGCTAGTGGTTTGCCCTTAGGCGGACAGGGAAGGGCGTACGAGCAGTACTTC
TRBV28	.	.	TRBJ1-5	CASSWAALSSNQPQHF	TGTGCCAGCAGTTGGGCCGCCCTCTCTAGCAATCAGCCCCAGCATTTT
TRBV6-1	.	TRBD1	TRBJ2-7	CASSEAVSGTGDVYEQYF	TGTGCCAGCAGTGAAGCCGTATCTGGGACAGGGGATGTCTACGAGCAGTACTTC
TRBV11-2	.	.	TRBJ2-5	CASSLPGWETQYF	TGTGCCAGCAGCCTGCCAGGGTGGGAGACCCAGTACTTC
TRBV18	.	TRBD1	TRBJ2-7	CASSPNPGQGYEQYF	TGTGCCAGCTCACCAAACCCGGGACAGGGCTACGAGCAGTACTTC
TRBV5-4	.	TRBD2	TRBJ2-1	CASSPTSGRDNEQFF	TGTGCCAGCAGCCCGACTAGCGGGAGGGACAATGAGCAGTTCTTC
TRBV5-1	.	TRBD1	TRBJ2-4	CASSLGDREWNIQYF	TGCGCCAGCAGCTTGGGGGACAGGGAGTGGAACATTCAGTACTTC
TRBV2	.	TRBD1	TRBJ1-5	CASRSNTGGGQPQHF	TGTGCCAGCAGGTCTAATACAGGGGGCGGGCAGCCCCAGCATTTT
TRBV4-2	.	TRBD2	TRBJ2-1	CASSQAYLAGVTYNEQFF	TGTGCCAGCAGCCAAGCTTATCTAGCGGGAGTAACCTACAATGAGCAGTTCTTC
TRBV5-6	few	.	TRBJ1-1	CASSLVHVNTEAFF	TGTGCCAGCAGCTTGGTACACGTTAACACTGAAGCTTTCTTT
TRBV5-4	.	.	TRBJ2-5	CASSFPGAQETQYF	TGTGCCAGCAGCTTCCCAGGGGCCCAAGAGACCCAGTACTTC
TRBV18	.	TRBD2	TRBJ2-3	CASSLTSGTDTQYF	TGTGCCAGCTCATTGACTAGCGGGACAGATACGCAGTATTTT
TRBV30	.	TRBD1	TRBJ1-6	CAWSVGQDGNSPLHF	TGTGCCTGGAGTGTAGGACAGGATGGTAATTCACCCCTCCACTTT
TRBV5-6	.	.	TRBJ1-5	CASSFSQGNQPQHF	TGTGCCAGCAGCTTCTCTCAGGGAAATCAGCCCCAGCATTTT
TRBV27	.	.	TRBJ1-4	CASSRVVVAGTNEKLFF	TGTGCCAGCAGCAGGGTGGTGGTGGCAGGGACTAATGAAAAACTGTTTTTT
TRBV11-2	.	.	TRBJ2-7	CASSLDRRSSYEQYF	TGTGCCAGCAGCTTAGATCGGCGGAGCTCCTACGAGCAGTACTTC
TRBV28	.	TRBD2	TRBJ2-1	CASSLGTSGRGGEQFF	TGTGCCAGCAGTTTAGGGACTAGCGGGAGAGGGGGAGAGCAGTTCTTC
TRBV7-6	.	.	TRBJ1-2	CASSFLDGYTF	TGTGCCAGCAGCTTCCTCGATGGCTACACCTTC